This paragraph covers one TCR beta chain sequence. MiXCR was run by TCRdb on the RACE reads, yielding one entry per CDR3 protein. The sample has some 360,000 distinct CDR3 sequences, 5.1% seen once. The CDR3 sequence is 17 residues long. V was pared by 1 base and J by 3 bases, with 18 bases between. Germline CDR1 is KGHSH and CDR2 is LQKENI. The record originates from a study of human T cells and chemical hapten exposure. The wider study: 2% DPC applied to a roughly 2 cm by roughly 2 cm arm area sensitized donors.

Stated time point: pre-sensitization, week 0. The sample's treatment: therapeutic diphenylcyclopropenone sensitization with weekly scalp DPC. The starting material was whole blood, obtained in connection with sensitization to the hapten diphenylcyclopropenone (DPC). The TCR sequence derives from a woman aged 50 to 65 with alopecia areata. Some clones in this sample may be carry-over from other donors' samples. This chain uses TRBV18 with TRBJ1-2; D possibly corresponds to TRBD1 (5 bases). The CDR3 sequence: CASSPLSLGVGDYGYTF. CDR3 DNA: TGTGCCAGCTCACCACTCAGCCTAGGGGTTGGGGACTATGGCTACACCTTC.